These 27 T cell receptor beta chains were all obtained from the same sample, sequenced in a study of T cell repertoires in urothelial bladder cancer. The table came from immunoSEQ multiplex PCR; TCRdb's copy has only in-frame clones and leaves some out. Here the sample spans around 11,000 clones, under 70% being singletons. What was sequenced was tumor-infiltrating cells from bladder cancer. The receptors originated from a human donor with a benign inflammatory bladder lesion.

The CDR3 bases are TGTGCCATCAGTGAGCCAGCAGGCGTATACTACGAGCAGTACTTC. It translates to CAISEPAGVYYEQYF. The chain combines TRBV10-3 with TRBJ2-7, with unresolved D. Germline V gives CDR1 ENHRY, CDR2 SYGVKD. V was pared by 2 bases and J by 3 bases, with 14 bases between. The CDR3 spans 15 residues.

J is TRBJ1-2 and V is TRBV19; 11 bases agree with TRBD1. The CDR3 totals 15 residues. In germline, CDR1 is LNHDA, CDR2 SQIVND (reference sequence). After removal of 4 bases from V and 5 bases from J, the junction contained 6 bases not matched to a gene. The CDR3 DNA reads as TGTGCCAGTAGTACCCCAGGGACAGGGGGTTATGGCTACACCTTC. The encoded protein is CASSTPGTGGYGYTF.

The CDR3 spells CASSYVLGETQYF. CDR3 DNA: TGTGCCAGCAGTTACGTTCTGGGAGAGACCCAGTACTTC. The chain has TRBV6-5 and TRBJ2-5; D gene ambiguous. Germline V lookup: CDR1 MNHEY, CDR2 SVGAGI. With 2 bases removed from V and 4 bases from J, the gap between germline ends came to 8 bases. This CDR3 comprises 13 residues.

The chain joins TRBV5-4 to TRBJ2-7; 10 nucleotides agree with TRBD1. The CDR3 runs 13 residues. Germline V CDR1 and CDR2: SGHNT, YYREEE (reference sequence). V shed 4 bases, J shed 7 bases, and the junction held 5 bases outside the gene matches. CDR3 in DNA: TGTGCCAGCAGCCCCGACAGGGGGCGGGAGCAGTACTTC. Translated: CASSPDRGREQYF. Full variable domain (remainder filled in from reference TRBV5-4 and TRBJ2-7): ETGVTQSPTHLIKTRGQQVTLRCSSQSGHNTVSWYQQALGQGPQFIFQYYREEENGRGNFPPRFSGLQFPNYSSELNVNALELDDSALYLCASSPDRGREQYFGPGTRLTVT.

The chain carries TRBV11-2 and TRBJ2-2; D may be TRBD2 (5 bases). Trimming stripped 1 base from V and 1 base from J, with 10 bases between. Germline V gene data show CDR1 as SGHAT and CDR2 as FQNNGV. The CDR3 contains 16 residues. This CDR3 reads CASSLGPGRNTGELFF. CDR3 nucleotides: TGTGCCAGCAGCTTAGGTCCGGGAAGGAACACCGGGGAGCTGTTTTTT.

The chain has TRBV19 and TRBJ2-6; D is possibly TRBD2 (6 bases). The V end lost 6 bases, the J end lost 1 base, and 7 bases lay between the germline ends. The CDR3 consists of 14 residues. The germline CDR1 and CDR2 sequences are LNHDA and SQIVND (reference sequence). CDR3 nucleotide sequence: TGTGCCAGTAGCCGGGGGTCTGGGGCCAACGTCCTGACTTTC. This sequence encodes CASSRGSGANVLTF.

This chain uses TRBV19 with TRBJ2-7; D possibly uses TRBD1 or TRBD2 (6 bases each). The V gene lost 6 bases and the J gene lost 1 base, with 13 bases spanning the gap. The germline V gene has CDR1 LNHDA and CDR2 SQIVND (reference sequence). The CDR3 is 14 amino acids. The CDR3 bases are TGTGCCAGTAGCCTGCGGGACACTTCCTACGAGCAGTACTTC. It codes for CASSLRDTSYEQYF. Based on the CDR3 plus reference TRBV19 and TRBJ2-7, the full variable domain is DGGITQSPKYLFRKEGQNVTLSCEQNLNHDAMYWYRQDPGQGLRLIYYSQIVNDFQKGDIAEGYSVSREKKESFPLTVTSAQKNPTAFYLCASSLRDTSYEQYFGPGTRLTVT.

The CDR3 protein is CASSYRSSDGYTF. The CDR3, as DNA: TGTGCCAGCAGTTACCGGTCGTCGGATGGCTACACCTTC. The chain employs TRBV6-5 and TRBJ1-2; no reliable D call. V lost 2 bases and J 6 bases, leaving 10 bases between the germline ends. This CDR3 comprises 13 residues. Germline CDR1 and CDR2: MNHEY and SVGAGI.

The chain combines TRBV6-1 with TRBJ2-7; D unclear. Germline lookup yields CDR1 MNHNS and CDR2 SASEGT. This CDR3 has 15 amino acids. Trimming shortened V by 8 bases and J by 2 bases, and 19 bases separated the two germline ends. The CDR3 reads CASAKRIPLPYEQYF. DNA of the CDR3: TGTGCCAGCGCCAAACGAATACCTCTCCCCTACGAGCAGTACTTC.

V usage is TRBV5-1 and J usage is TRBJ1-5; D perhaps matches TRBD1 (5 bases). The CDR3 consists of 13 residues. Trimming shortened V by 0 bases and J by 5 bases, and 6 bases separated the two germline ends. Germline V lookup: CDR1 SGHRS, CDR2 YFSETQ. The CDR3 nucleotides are TGCGCCAGCAGCTTGGTAGGGGATCAGCCCCAGCATTTT. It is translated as CASSLVGDQPQHF.

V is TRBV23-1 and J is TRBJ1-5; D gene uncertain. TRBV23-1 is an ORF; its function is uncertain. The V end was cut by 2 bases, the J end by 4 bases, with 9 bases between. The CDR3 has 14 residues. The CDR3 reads CASSQKLGNQPQHF. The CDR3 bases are TGCGCCAGCAGTCAAAAATTAGGAAATCAGCCCCAGCATTTT.

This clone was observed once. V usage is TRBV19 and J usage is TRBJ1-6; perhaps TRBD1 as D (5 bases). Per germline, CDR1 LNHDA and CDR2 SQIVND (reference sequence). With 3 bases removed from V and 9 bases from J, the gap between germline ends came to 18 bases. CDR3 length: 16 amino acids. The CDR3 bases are TGTGCCAGTAGTATCCCCCGACTCGCCGGGGGTTCACCCCTCCACTTT. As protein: CASSIPRLAGGSPLHF.

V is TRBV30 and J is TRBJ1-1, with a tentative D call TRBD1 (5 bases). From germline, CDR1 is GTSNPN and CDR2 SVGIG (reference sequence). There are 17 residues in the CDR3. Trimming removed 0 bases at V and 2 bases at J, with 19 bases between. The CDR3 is CAWSVPLTGAVNTEAFF. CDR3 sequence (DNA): TGTGCCTGGAGTGTACCCCTCACAGGCGCCGTTAACACTGAAGCTTTCTTT.

The DNA for the CDR3 is TGTGCCAGCAGTCCCCAGCGGGGGGGGAACACCGGGGAGCTGTTTTTT. Translated, it gives CASSPQRGGNTGELFF. This rearrangement joins TRBV27 to TRBJ2-2, with 10 bases that match TRBD2. V lost 5 bases to trimming and J lost 1 base; unmatched junction nucleotides: 4. This CDR3 is built from 16 residues. Germline CDR1 is MNHEY and CDR2 is SMNVEV (reference sequence).

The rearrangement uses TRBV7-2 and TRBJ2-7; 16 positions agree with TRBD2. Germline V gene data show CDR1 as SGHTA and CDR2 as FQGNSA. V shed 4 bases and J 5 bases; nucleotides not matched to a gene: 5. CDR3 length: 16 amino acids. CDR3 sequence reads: CASSWGLAGGRDEQYF. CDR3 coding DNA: TGTGCCAGCAGCTGGGGACTAGCGGGGGGGCGCGACGAGCAGTACTTC.

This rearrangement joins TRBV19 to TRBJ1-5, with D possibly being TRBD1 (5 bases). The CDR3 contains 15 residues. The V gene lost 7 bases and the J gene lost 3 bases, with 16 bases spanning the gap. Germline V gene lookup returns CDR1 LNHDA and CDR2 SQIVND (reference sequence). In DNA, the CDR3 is TGTGCCAGTACCCACCCGGGGGGGAACAATCAGCCCCAGCATTTT. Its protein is CASTHPGGNNQPQHF.

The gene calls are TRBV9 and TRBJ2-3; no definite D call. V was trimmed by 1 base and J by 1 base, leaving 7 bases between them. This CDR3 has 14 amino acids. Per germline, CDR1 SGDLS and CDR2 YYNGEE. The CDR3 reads CASSVRAGTDTQYF. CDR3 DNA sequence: TGTGCCAGCAGCGTAAGGGCGGGCACAGATACGCAGTATTTT. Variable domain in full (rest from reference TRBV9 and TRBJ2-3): DSGVTQTPKHLITATGQRVTLRCSPRSGDLSVYWYQQSLDQGLQFLIQYYNGEERAKGNILERFSAQQFPDLHSELNLSSLELGDSALYFCASSVRAGTDTQYFGPGTRLTVL.

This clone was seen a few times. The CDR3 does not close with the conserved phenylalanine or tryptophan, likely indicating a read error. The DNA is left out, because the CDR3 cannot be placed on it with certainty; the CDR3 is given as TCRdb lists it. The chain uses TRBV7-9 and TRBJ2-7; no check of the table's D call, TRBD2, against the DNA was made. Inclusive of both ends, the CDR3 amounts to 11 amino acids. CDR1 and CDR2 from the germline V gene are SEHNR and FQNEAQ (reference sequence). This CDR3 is CASSSGRRGQP.

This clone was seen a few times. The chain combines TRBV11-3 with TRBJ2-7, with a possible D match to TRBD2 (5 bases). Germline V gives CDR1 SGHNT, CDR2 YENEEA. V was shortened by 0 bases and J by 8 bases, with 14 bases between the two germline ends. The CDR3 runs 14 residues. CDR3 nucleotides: TGTGCCAGCAGCTTAGATTCGGCGGGCAATCAGCAGTACTTC. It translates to CASSLDSAGNQQYF. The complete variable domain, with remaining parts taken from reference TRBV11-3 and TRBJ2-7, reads EAGVVQSPRYKIIEKKQPVAFWCNPISGHNTLYWYLQNLGQGPELLIRYENEEAVDDSQLPKDRFSAERLKGVDSTLKIQPAELGDSAVYLCASSLDSAGNQQYFGPGTRLTVT.

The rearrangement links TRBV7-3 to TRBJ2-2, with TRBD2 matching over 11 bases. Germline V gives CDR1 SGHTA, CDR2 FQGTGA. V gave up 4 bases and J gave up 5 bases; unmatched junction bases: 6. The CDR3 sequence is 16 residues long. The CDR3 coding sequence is TGTGCCAGCAGCTCTAGCGGGGGGCTTCTTACCGGGGAGCTGTTTTTT. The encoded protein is CASSSSGGLLTGELFF.

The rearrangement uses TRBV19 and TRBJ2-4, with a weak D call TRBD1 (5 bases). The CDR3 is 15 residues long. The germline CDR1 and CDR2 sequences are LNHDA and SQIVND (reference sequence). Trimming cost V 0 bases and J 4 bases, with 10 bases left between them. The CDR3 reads CASSIDHQGKNIQYF. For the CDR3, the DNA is TGTGCCAGTAGTATAGATCACCAGGGTAAAAACATTCAGTACTTC.

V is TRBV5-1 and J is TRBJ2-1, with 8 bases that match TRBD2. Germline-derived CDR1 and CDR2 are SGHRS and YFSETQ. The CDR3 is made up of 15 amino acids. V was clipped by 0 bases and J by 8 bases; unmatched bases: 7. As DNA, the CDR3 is TGCGCCAGCAGCTTGGATCAGCGGGGGTTGGATGAGCAGTTCTTC. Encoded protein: CASSLDQRGLDEQFF.

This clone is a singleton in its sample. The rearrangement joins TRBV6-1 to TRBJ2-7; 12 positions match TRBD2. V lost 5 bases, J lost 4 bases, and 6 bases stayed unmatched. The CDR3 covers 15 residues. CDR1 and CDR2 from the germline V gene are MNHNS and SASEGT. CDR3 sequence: CASSTGLAGLYEQYF. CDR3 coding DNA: TGTGCCAGCAGTACCGGACTAGCGGGGTTATACGAGCAGTACTTC.

The CDR3 reads CASSSLGGGTEAFF. The CDR3 DNA reads TGTGCCAGCAGCTCCCTCGGGGGGGGAACTGAAGCTTTCTTT. V usage is TRBV6-5 and J usage is TRBJ1-1; D may be TRBD1 (5 bases). Trimming left V 6 bases short and J 5 bases short, with 16 bases between. This CDR3 comprises 14 residues. Germline assignment: CDR1 MNHEY and CDR2 SVGAGI.

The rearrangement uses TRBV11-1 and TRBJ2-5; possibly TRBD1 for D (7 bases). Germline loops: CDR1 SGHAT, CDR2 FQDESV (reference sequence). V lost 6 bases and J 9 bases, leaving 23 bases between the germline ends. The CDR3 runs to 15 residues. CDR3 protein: CASSLRGTDLGAQYF. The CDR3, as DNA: TGTGCCAGCAGTCTACGGGGGACAGACTTAGGGGCCCAGTACTTC.

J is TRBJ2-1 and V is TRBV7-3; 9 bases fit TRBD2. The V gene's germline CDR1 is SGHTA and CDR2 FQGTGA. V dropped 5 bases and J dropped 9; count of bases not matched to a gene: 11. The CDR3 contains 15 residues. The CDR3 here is CASSPRRGGAGEQFF. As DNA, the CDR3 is TGTGCCAGCAGCCCGCGTCGCGGGGGGGCCGGTGAGCAGTTCTTC. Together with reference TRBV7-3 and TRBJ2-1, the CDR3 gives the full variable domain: GAGVSQTPSNKVTEKGKYVELRCDPISGHTALYWYRQSLGQGPEFLIYFQGTGAADDSGLPNDRFFAVRPEGSVSTLKIQRTERGDSAVYLCASSPRRGGAGEQFFGPGTRLTVL.

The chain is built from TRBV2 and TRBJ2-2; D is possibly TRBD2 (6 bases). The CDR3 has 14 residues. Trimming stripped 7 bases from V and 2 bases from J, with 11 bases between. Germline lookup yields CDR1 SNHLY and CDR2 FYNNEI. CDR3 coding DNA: TGTGCCAGCATCCCGGGAGCTAACACCGGGGAGCTGTTTTTT. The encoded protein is CASIPGANTGELFF. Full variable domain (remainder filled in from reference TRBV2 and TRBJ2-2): EPEVTQTPSHQVTQMGQEVILRCVPISNHLYFYWYRQILGQKVEFLVSFYNNEISEKSEIFDDQFSVERPDGSNFTLKIRSTKLEDSAMYFCASIPGANTGELFFGEGSRLTVL.